This paragraph reports one T cell receptor beta chain. What it binds is unknown. Only in-frame clones appear in the TCRdb table, and some are missing; sequencing was by immunoSEQ multiplex PCR. The sample shows thousands of clones, around 77% of them seen only once. This sample is part of a study of tumor-infiltrating lymphocytes in localized non-small cell lung cancer. The wider study: The cohort mixed smokers and never-smokers, several histologies, and some post-neoadjuvant-chemotherapy samples.

Study-level findings and limits: TCRbeta sequencing showed higher T cell infiltration in tumors than uninvolved lung.

Germline V CDR1 and CDR2: SGHAT, FQNNGV. Trimming stripped 1 base from V and 6 bases from J, with 6 bases between. The CDR3 covers 13 residues. This sequence was found in a human donor with non-small cell lung cancer. Input material: uninvolved lung tissue not adjacent to the tumor. The chain carries TRBV11-2 and TRBJ2-2; D is unresolved. CDR3 region: CASSLVPSGELFF. DNA of the CDR3: TGTGCCAGCAGCTTAGTCCCCTCCGGGGAGCTGTTTTTT. The full variable domain, completed using reference TRBV11-2 and TRBJ2-2, is EAGVAQSPRYKIIEKRQSVAFWCNPISGHATLYWYQQILGQGPKLLIQFQNNGVVDDSQLPKDRFSAERLKGVDSTLKIQPAKLEDSAVYLCASSLVPSGELFFGEGSRLTVL.